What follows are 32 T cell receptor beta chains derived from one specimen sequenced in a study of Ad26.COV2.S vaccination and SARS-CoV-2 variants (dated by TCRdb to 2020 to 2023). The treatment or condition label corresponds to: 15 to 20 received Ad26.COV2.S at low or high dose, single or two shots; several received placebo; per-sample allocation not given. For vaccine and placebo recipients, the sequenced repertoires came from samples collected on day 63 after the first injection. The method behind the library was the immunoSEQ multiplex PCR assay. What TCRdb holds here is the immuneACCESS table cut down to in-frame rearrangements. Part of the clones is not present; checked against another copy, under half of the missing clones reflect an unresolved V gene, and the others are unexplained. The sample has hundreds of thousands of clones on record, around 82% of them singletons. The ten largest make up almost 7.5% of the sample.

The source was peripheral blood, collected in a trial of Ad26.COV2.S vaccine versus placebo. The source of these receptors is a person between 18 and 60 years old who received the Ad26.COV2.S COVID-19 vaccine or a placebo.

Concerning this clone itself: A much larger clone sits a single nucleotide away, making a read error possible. Written as DNA, the CDR3 is TGTGCCAGCAGTTACTACACCGGGGAGCTGTTTTTT. As protein: CASSYYTGELFF. The chain has TRBV12-3 or TRBV12-4 and TRBJ2-2; D is ambiguous. Deletions cut 4 bases from V and 3 bases from J, with 3 bases between. The CDR3 is made up of 12 amino acids.

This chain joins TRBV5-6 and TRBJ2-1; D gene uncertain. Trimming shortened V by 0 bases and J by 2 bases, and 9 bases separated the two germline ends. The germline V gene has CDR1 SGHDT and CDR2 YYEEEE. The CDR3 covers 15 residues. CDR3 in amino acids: CASSLGKWAYNEQFF. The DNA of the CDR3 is TGTGCCAGCAGCTTGGGAAAGTGGGCCTACAATGAGCAGTTCTTC.

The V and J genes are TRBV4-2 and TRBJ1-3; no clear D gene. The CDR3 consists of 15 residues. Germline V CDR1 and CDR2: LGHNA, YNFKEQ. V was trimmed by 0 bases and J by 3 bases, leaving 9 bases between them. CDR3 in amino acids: CASSQEKGFGNTIYF. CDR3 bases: TGTGCCAGCAGCCAAGAAAAGGGTTTTGGAAACACCATATATTTT.

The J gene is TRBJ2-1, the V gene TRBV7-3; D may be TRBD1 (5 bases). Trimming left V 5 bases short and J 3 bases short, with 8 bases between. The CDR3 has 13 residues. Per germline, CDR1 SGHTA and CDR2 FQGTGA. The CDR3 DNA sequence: TGTGCCAGCAGCCTCGACAGCTACAATGAGCAGTTCTTC. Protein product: CASSLDSYNEQFF.

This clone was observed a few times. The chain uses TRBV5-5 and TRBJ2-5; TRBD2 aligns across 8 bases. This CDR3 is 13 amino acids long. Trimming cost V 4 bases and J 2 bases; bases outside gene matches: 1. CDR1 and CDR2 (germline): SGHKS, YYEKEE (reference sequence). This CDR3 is CASSGTSQETQYF. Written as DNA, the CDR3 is TGTGCCAGCAGCGGGACTAGTCAAGAGACCCAGTACTTC.

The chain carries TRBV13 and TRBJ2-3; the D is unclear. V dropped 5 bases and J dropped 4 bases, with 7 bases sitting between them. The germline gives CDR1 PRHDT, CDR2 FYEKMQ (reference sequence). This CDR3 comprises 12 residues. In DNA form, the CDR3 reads TGTGCCAGCAGCGGACCTGCAGATACGCAGTATTTT. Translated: CASSGPADTQYF. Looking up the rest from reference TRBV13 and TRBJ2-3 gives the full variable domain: AAGVIQSPRHLIKEKRETATLKCYPIPRHDTVYWYQQGPGQDPQFLISFYEKMQSDKGSIPDRFSAQQFSDYHSELNMSSLELGDSALYFCASSGPADTQYFGPGTRLTVL.

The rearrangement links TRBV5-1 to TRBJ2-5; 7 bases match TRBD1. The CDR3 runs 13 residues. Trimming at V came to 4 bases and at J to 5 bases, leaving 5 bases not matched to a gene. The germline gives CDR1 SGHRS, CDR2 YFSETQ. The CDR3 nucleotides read TGCGCCAGCAGCCCGGACAGGCGGGAGACCCAGTACTTC. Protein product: CASSPDRRETQYF.

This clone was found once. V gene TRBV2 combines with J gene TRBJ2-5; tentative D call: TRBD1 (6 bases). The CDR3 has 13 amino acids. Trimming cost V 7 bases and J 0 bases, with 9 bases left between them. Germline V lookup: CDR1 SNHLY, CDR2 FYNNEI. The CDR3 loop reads CASMRGNQETQYF. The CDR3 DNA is TGTGCCAGCATGAGGGGGAACCAAGAGACCCAGTACTTC.

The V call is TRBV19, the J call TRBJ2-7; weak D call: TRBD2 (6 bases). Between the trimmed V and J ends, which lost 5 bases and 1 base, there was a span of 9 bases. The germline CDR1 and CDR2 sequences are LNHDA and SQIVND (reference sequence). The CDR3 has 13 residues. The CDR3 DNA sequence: TGTGCCAGTAGTGGGGGGATATCCTACGAGCAGTACTTC. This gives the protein CASSGGISYEQYF.

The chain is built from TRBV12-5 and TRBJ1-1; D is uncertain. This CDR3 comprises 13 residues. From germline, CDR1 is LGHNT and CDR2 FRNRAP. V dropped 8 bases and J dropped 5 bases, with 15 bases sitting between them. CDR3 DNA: TGTGCTAGTACAACCAGTAATGAAACTGAAGCTTTCTTT. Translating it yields CASTTSNETEAFF. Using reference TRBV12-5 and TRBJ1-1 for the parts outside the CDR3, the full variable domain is DARVTQTPRHKVTEMGQEVTMRCQPILGHNTVFWYRQTMMQGLELLAYFRNRAPLDDSGMPKDRFSAEMPDATLATLKIQPSEPRDSAVYFCASTTSNETEAFFGQGTRLTVV.

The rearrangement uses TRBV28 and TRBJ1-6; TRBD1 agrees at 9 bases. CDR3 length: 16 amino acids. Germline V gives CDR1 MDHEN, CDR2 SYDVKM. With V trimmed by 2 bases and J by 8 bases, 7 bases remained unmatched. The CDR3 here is CASSLMEGDRDSPLHF. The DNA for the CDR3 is TGTGCCAGCAGTTTAATGGAAGGGGACAGGGATTCACCCCTCCACTTT.

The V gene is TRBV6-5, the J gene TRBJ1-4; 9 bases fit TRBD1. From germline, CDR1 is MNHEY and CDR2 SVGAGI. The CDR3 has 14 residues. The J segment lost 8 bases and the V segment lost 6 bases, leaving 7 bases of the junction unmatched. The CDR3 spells CASRLTGGREKLFF. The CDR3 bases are TGTGCCAGCAGGCTGACAGGGGGGCGAGAAAAACTGTTTTTT.

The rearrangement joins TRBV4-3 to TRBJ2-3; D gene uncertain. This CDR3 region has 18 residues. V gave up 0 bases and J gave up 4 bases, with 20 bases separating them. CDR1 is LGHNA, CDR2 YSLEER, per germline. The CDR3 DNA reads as TGCGCCAGCAGCCAAGATTTTTTCGGATCGTTGATCCCAGATACGCAGTATTTT. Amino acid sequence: CASSQDFFGSLIPDTQYF.

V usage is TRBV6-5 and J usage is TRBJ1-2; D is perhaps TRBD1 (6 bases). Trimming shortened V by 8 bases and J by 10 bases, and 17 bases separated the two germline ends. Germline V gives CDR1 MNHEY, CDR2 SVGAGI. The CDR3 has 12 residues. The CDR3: CASGRYRVAYTF. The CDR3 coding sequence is TGTGCCAGCGGACGGTACAGGGTTGCCTACACCTTC.

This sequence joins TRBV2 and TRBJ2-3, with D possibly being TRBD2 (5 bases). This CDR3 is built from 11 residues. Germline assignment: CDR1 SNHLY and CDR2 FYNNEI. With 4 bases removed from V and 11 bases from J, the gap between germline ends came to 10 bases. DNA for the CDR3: TGTGCCAGCAGTGGGATGGACTTGCAGTATTTT. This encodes CASSGMDLQYF.

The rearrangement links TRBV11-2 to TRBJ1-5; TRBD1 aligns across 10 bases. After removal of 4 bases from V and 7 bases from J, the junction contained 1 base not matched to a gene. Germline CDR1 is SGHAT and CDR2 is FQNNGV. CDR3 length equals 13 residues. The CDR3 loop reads CASSSDRGQPQHF. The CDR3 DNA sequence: TGTGCCAGCAGCTCGGACAGGGGGCAGCCCCAGCATTTT.

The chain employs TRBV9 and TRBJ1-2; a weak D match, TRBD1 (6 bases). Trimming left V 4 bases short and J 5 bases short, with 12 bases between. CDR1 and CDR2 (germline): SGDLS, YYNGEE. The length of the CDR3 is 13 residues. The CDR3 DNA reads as TGTGCCAGCAGCCAAGGACAGAATTATGGCTACACCTTC. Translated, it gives CASSQGQNYGYTF.

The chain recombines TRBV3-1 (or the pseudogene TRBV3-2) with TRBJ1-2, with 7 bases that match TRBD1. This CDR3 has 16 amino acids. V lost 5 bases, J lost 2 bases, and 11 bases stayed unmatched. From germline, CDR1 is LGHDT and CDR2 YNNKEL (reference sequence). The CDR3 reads CASSETGTELNYGYTF. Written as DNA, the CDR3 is TGTGCCAGCAGCGAAACCGGGACAGAGCTAAACTATGGCTACACCTTC.

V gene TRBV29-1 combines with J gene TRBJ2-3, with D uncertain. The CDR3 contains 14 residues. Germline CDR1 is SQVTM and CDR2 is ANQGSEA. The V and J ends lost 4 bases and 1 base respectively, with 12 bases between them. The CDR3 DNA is TGCAGCGTTGGGAAGTCGTTTCGCACAGATACGCAGTATTTT. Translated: CSVGKSFRTDTQYF.

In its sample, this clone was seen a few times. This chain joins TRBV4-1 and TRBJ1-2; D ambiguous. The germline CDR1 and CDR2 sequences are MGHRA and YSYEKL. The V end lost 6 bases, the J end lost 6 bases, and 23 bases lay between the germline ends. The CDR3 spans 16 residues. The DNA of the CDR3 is TGCGCCAGCAGACACACCGGGAGAAGGGAGCTAGATGGCTACACCTTC. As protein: CASRHTGRRELDGYTF.

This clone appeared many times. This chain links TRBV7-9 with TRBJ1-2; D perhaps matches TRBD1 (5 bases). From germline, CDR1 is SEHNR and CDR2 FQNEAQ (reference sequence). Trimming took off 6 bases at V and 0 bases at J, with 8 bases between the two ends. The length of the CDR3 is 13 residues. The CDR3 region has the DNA TGTGCCAGCAGAGGGGTCGCTAACTATGGCTACACCTTC. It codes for CASRGVANYGYTF. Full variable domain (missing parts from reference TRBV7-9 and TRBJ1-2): DTGVSQNPRHKITKRGQNVTFRCDPISEHNRLYWYRQTLGQGPEFLTYFQNEAQLEKSRLLSDRFSAERPKGSFSTLEIQRTEQGDSAMYLCASRGVANYGYTFGSGTRLTVV.

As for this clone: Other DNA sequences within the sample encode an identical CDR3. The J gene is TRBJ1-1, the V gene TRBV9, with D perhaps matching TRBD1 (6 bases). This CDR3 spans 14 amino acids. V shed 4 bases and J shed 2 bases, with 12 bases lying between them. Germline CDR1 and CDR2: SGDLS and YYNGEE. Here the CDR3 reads CASSLTGANTEAFF. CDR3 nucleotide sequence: TGTGCCAGCAGCTTGACAGGAGCTAACACTGAAGCTTTCTTT.

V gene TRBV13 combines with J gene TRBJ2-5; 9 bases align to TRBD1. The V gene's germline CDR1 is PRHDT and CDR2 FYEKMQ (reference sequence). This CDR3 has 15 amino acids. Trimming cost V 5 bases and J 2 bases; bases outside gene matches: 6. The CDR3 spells CASSEDRGSQETQYF. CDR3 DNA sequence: TGTGCCAGCAGCGAGGACAGGGGATCACAAGAGACCCAGTACTTC.

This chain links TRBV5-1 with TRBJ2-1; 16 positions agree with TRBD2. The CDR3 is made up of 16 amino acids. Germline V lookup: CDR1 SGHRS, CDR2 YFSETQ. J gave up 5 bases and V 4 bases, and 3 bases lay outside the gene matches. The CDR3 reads CASSPGLAGGNNEQFF. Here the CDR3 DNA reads TGCGCCAGCAGCCCGGGACTAGCGGGAGGGAACAATGAGCAGTTCTTC. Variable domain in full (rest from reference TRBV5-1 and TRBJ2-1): KAGVTQTPRYLIKTRGQQVTLSCSPISGHRSVSWYQQTPGQGLQFLFEYFSETQRNKGNFPGRFSGRQFSNSRSEMNVSTLELGDSALYLCASSPGLAGGNNEQFFGPGTRLTVL.

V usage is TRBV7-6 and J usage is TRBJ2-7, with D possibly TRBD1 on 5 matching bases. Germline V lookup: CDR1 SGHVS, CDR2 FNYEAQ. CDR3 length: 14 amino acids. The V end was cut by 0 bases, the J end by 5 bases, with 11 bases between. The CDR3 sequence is CASSLAAGIHEQYF. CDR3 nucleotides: TGTGCCAGCAGCTTAGCGGCAGGGATCCACGAGCAGTACTTC.

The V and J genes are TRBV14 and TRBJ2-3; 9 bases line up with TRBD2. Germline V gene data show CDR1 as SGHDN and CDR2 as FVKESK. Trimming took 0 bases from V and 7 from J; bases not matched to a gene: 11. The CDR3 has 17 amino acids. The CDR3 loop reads CASSQDAREGGKNTQYF. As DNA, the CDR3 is TGTGCCAGCAGCCAAGATGCGCGGGAGGGCGGTAAGAATACGCAGTATTTT. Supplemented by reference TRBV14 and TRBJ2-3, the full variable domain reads EAGVTQFPSHSVIEKGQTVTLRCDPISGHDNLYWYRRVMGKEIKFLLHFVKESKQDESGMPNNRFLAERTGGTYSTLKVQPAELEDSGVYFCASSQDAREGGKNTQYFGPGTRLTVL.

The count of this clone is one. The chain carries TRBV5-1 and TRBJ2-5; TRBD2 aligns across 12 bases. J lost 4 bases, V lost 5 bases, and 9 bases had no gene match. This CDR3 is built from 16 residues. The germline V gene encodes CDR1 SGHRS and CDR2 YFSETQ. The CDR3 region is CASSLTPSGRGETQYF. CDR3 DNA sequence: TGCGCCAGCAGTCTGACCCCTAGCGGGAGGGGAGAGACCCAGTACTTC.

CDR3 residues: CSWAEANYGYTF. CDR3 coding DNA: TGCAGCTGGGCAGAAGCTAACTATGGCTACACCTTC. The chain recombines TRBV29-1 with TRBJ1-2; no definite D call. The CDR3 has 12 amino acids. Germline V gene data show CDR1 as SQVTM and CDR2 as ANQGSEA. V lost 8 bases and J lost 0, with 10 bases in between.

CDR3 coding DNA: TGTGCCAGCACTCCGCCCGGGCGGTCGACCACTGAAGCTTTCTTT. Amino acids: CASTPPGRSTTEAFF. This chain connects TRBV6-5 to TRBJ1-1; D uncertain. Germline V gives CDR1 MNHEY, CDR2 SVGAGI. With 7 bases removed from V and 4 bases from J, the gap between germline ends came to 19 bases. The CDR3 runs to 15 residues.

CDR3 sequence reads: CASSLPGLAGDTDTQYF. The CDR3 region has the DNA TGTGCCAGCAGTTTACCCGGACTAGCGGGGGACACAGATACGCAGTATTTT. The J gene is TRBJ2-3, the V gene TRBV27; 13 bases are a match to TRBD2. CDR3 length: 17 amino acids. V was clipped by 2 bases and J by 2 bases; unmatched bases: 4. Germline-derived CDR1 and CDR2 are MNHEY and SMNVEV (reference sequence).

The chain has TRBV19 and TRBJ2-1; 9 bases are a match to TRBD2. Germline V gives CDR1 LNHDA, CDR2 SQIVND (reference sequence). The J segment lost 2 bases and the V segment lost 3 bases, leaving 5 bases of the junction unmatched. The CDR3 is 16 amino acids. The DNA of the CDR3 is TGTGCCAGTAGTATTTACCTAGCGGGGCCCTACAATGAGCAGTTCTTC. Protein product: CASSIYLAGPYNEQFF.

CDR3 bases: TGTGCCAGTAGTATTTCTGACCGCCGTGGCTACACCTTC. Protein sequence: CASSISDRRGYTF. The chain carries TRBV19 and TRBJ1-2; D uncertain. V gave up 3 bases and J gave up 7 bases, with 12 bases separating them. CDR1 and CDR2 (germline): LNHDA, SQIVND (reference sequence). The CDR3 runs to 13 residues.